Listed below are T cell receptor beta chains from one sample, sequenced in a study of blood T cell repertoires in COVID-19. This table comes from immunoSEQ multiplex PCR, and its TCRdb copy is limited to in-frame clones, with some not included. Of 85,000 to 130,000 clones in the sample, about 82% are singletons; the top ten hold roughly 6%. Sequencing was carried out using peripheral blood. All receptors derive from an elderly man with COVID-19, enrolled during active disease. The CDR3 runs from the conserved cysteine through the conserved F or W. The D gene is left open where the match is weak.

TRBJ1-2,TRBV7-9,-,TGTGCCAGCAGCTTCTCGGTAGGCTACACCTTC,CASSFSVGYTF
TRBJ2-3,TRBV7-2,-,TGTGCCAGCAGCTTACATTCCGTATCGGGGGTGGGCACAGATACGCAGTATTTT,CASSLHSVSGVGTDTQYF
TRBJ1-2,TRBV5-4,-,TGTGCCAGCAGCACCCGGGACTCTTATGGCTACACCTTC,CASSTRDSYGYTF
TRBJ1-4,TRBV5-6,-,TGTGCCAGCAGCCTCATAGGAGTAAATGAAAAACTGTTTTTT,CASSLIGVNEKLFF
TRBJ2-5,TRBV13,-,TGTGCCAGCAGCTTAGGGGGCTACGGGACCCAGTACTTC,CASSLGGYGTQYF
TRBJ2-5,TRBV5-4,TRBD2,TGTGCCAGCAGCCAGACTAGCGGGAGAGGGACCCAGTACTTC,CASSQTSGRGTQYF
TRBJ1-2,TRBV9,-,TGTGCCAGCAGCGCGAACTATGGCTACACCTTC,CASSANYGYTF
TRBJ2-1,TRBV7-3,TRBD1,TGTGCCAGCAGCCCGGGGACAGGGTTTTACAATGAGCAGTTCTTC,CASSPGTGFYNEQFF
TRBJ2-1,TRBV5-1,-,TGCGCCAGCAGCTGGGGGACTTTCTACAATGAGCAGTTCTTC,CASSWGTFYNEQFF
TRBJ2-7,TRBV5-1,TRBD2,TGCGCCAGCAGCTTGTTCCCCCAAGGCGGGAGATACGAGCAGTACTTC,CASSLFPQGGRYEQYF
TRBJ2-1,TRBV29-1,TRBD2,TGCAGCGTAGCGGGAGTCTACAATGAGCAGTTCTTC,CSVAGVYNEQFF
TRBJ2-7,TRBV7-9,TRBD2,TGTGCCAGCAGTGGGACTAGCGGGAGCTCCTACGAGCAGTACTTC,CASSGTSGSSYEQYF
TRBJ2-7,TRBV18,-,TGTGCCAGCTCTCCCAGGGGATTTACCTACGAGCAGTACTTC,CASSPRGFTYEQYF
TRBJ2-7,TRBV7-9,TRBD2,TGTGCCAGCAGCTCTACTAGCGGGGGTGCCTCCGAGCAGTACTTC,CASSSTSGGASEQYF
TRBJ2-7,TRBV18,-,TGTGCCAGCTCACCGGGGGGGGCCTCCTACGAGCAGTACTTC,CASSPGGASYEQYF